This TCR beta chain originates from a study of cytomegalovirus exposure and HLA in healthy donors. The CDR3 extends over 12 amino acids. Germline V gene lookup returns CDR1 MNHEY and CDR2 SVGAGI. Trimming pared 5 bases from V and 11 bases from J, leaving 14 bases between. PCR used 60 Vbeta primers and 13 Jbeta primers. Only in-frame clones appear in the TCRdb table, and some are missing; sequencing was by immunoSEQ multiplex PCR. The sample yields 170,000 or so clones, 80% seen once. The chain carries TRBV6-5 and TRBJ2-3, with D possibly being TRBD2 (5 bases). Sequencing was done on a sample of PBMCs. The TCR originated in a man under 40 in good health and CMV-seropositive. The CDR3 coding sequence is TGTGCCAGCAGTCGCTCGGGGAAGAGGCAGTATTTT. Translated, it gives CASSRSGKRQYF.